The entry below describes one T cell receptor (beta chain). Only a few counts were recorded for this clone. Its recognized antigen is unknown. Base quality data are lacking; no much larger clone is found one base away. The cohort comprised 710 or so healthy bone marrow donors. Cohort members were all nominally healthy when sampled, although unrecorded immune exposures were likely present. The donor tested CMV seropositive, placing the donor among the 310 or so seropositive members of the cohort. Every donor gave a peripheral blood sample, and the peripheral blood mononuclear cells from that sample were used for TCR beta sequencing. The Qiagen DNeasy Blood Extraction Kit was used to extract genomic DNA from the blood cell samples. These data come from a study of cytomegalovirus exposure and HLA in healthy donors (TCRdb year 2017). Concerning the study at large: According to an earlier analysis of 587 of the donors, roughly 180 million T cells yielded 117 million unique TCR beta sequences and approximately 280 Gb of sequence data. The aim of the study was to test whether cataloging public T cell receptors could identify signatures of past pathogen exposure. The number of typed donors differed by locus: about 620-640 for A, B, C, DRB1 and DQB1; some 540 for DQA1; around 580 for DPA1; and roughly 470 for DPB1. Of the approximately 400 genotyped donors, approximately 83% fell in the genetic ancestry cluster associated with self-reported Caucasian donors. A later analysis re-analyzed previously published TCR beta repertoires from several hundred donors and added high-resolution HLA genotyping to study TCR occurrence patterns. To predict cytomegalovirus infection status, the study brought together high-throughput TCR immunosequencing, statistical association of individual TCRs with disease status, and machine learning. About 310 gigabases of sequencing data and 78 million or so unique TCR sequences were included in an early release covering around 600 HLA-typed donors. All discovery cohort repertoires had been generated using a single sequencing platform. Both class I and class II loci were covered by HLA typing, at four-digit resolution. A later genetic analysis used genome-wide SNP genotypes for about 65% of the roughly 700 donors, treating that subset as a discovery cohort. Because of strong linkage in the cohort, roughly five DR-DQ haplotypes were treated as single units for association and clustering. Using immunosequencing, the study profiled T cell repertoires from fewer than 850 subjects and related those repertoires to cytomegalovirus serostatus. In the later analysis, no new phenotypic data were used to find candidate immune exposures; instead, reliance was placed on TCR beta sequences and their occurrence across donors. In an earlier analysis of roughly 580 of the donors, high-throughput TCR beta sequencing was used to judge whether each TCR beta V gene segment behaved as functional or pseudogenic. A separate validation cohort of approximately 130 different subjects was used in addition to the approximately 700-subject first cohort. Alongside the repertoire data, information on donor age, sex, ethnicity and CMV serostatus was compiled. On average, about 240,000 unique TCR beta nucleotide sequences were sequenced per donor among roughly 430 genotyped donors of the cohort, with about 19% of those sequences being non-productive. Paper-wide results and their limitations: The authors suggested that the approach could potentially be generalized to other disease states and immunological phenotypes. The presence/absence analyses assumed that sequencing depth was roughly uniform across donors, and that assumption may not be true. Cytomegalovirus status was reported to be diagnosed by the classifier with high specificity and sensitivity in both the original and validation cohorts. In a later analysis, most CMV-associated TCR beta chains were found to appear HLA-restricted, with HLA associations seemingly driven largely by CMV exposure. At a false discovery rate of 0.05, a later analysis linked approximately 18,000 TCR beta sequences to specific HLA alleles. A later genetic analysis reported fewer N-insertions in productive TCRs among donors in an Asian-associated ancestry cluster than the 666-donor mean. The study gave a list of 150 to 200 TCR beta chains associated with cytomegalovirus. In a later analysis, the rate of TCR association differed among HLA loci, with DRB1 alleles having the most associated TCRs and HLA-C alleles having the fewest. A later analysis found that HLA-associated TCR beta chains were more clonally expanded and had lower generation probabilities than equally common non-associated chains. Linkage disequilibrium might explain the correlated functional status among segregating V segments, but an unknown experimental factor could not be ruled out. The earlier analysis of almost 600 of the donors excluded roughly 16 rarely observed V segments, including chromosome 9 orphons, because counts were too low. CMV serostatus was the only immune exposure information available for the cohort. Most TCR sequences were seen in very few donors, while some public TCRs were found in many individuals. Strong co-occurrence of HLA alleles, especially DR and DQ, made assigning TCR associations to individual alleles difficult. A later genetic analysis associated a missense DCLRE1C variant with V-gene and J-gene trimming of TCR beta chains, and an independent cohort replicated the association. The 87-base-pair reads could not distinguish some IMGT-functional V segments, including TRBV6-2 and TRBV6-3, so those segments were excluded. A later analysis reported that several top co-occurrence clusters appeared linked to parvovirus B19, influenza, CMV and Epstein-Barr virus. HLA typing was unavailable for some donors at each locus, so association tests used only the typed subset. This cohort had only TCR beta chains sequenced, and the lack of alpha or paired-chain data limited which features could be detected. In vitro tests confirmed that three of the cytomegalovirus-associated TCR beta chains recognize cytomegalovirus antigens. A further reported finding was that TCR beta sequences accurately predicted the HLA-A and HLA-B alleles for most subjects in the first cohort. In an earlier analysis of a few hundred of the donors, most TCR beta V segments were observed in productive rearrangements about 90% or about 30% of the time, broadly matching IMGT annotations. A cluster of highly shared sequence variants was judged likely to represent a technical artifact of the sequencing pipeline.

Taken from cysteine to phenylalanine, the CDR3 has 19 residues. Solely the CDR3 DNA is kept, with 57 bases framed from the first base. From a lookup of the germline V gene, CDR1 and CDR2 are LGHNA and YNFKEQ. Trimming takes 0 bases off V and 0 bases off J; junction bases not matched to a gene: 11. Library method: the immunoSEQ multiplex PCR assay. The multiplex PCR relied on a mix of 60 forward primers for TCR Vbeta segments and 13 reverse primers for TCR Jbeta segments. Amplification of the CDR3 region of rearranged TCR beta genes was performed with a multiplex PCR assay on genomic DNA. The amplified TCR beta libraries were sequenced on the Illumina HiSeq System as 87-base-pair reads. The source study handled its data this way. A later analysis counted about 80 million unique TCR beta chains across the 650 to 800 repertoires, and 10 million to 12 million of these chains were shared by at least two donors. Raw reads were error-corrected and collapsed into unique sequences with a nearest-neighbor algorithm that merged closely related sequences to remove PCR and sequencing errors. Alignment of CDR3 sequences to IMGT reference sequences was used to assign V, D and J gene segments. For a sequence to be retained, a match of at least six nucleotides was required to both a V gene segment and a J gene segment. Rearrangements were called productive when the CDR3 lacked stop codons and stayed in frame with V and J; all others were non-productive. Following IMGT convention, CDR3 was defined as the stretch from the second conserved V-encoded cysteine to the conserved J-encoded phenylalanine. Sequences without an unambiguous match to a single V gene segment were excluded from the earlier analysis of 450 to 750 of the donors. In an earlier analysis of approximately 590 of the donors, a V segment was called functional when productive rearrangements were above 56.7%, and segregating when the standard deviation between donors exceeded 5%. A statistical classification framework was built to diagnose cytomegalovirus status from the catalog of TCR beta chain sequences. In a later analysis, TCR nucleotide sequences were compared against IMGT/GENE-DB human TR gene sequences so that V and J genes could be assigned. The TCRdist pipeline was used in a later analysis to assign CDR3 sequences and most-parsimonious VDJ recombination scenarios. In a later analysis, each TCR beta chain was defined by its CDR3 amino acid sequence together with its V-gene family, and reads lacking a unique V-gene family were excluded. As a way to deal with suspected cross-contamination and a sequencing artifact, a later analysis dropped 592 nucleotide sequences that were highly shared and had low generation probability. In a later analysis, a clonal expansion index for each public chain was calculated from normalized within-repertoire ranks of inferred template counts. A later analysis computed generation probabilities with a VDJ recombination model fitted to out-of-frame rearrangements, and checked the results against IGoR. A later analysis scored TCR-TCR, TCR-HLA and TCR-CMV co-occurrence with hypergeometric tests, applying a repertoire-size bias correction to TCR pairs. To estimate false discovery rates, a later analysis permuted the HLA or CMV assignments 20 times. In a later analysis, co-occurring TCRs were grouped using DBSCAN, and TCRdist sequence similarity was added for clustering within HLA-allele-positive subsets. Repertoires with fewer than 30,000 or more than 120,000 public chains, plus five repertoires with anomalous nucleotide sharing, were excluded from co-occurrence clustering. What TCRdb holds here is the immuneACCESS table cut down to in-frame rearrangements. Part of the clones is not present; checked against another copy, under half of the missing clones reflect an unresolved V gene, and the others are unexplained. That table supplies the V and J calls and clone size; D and trimming were determined from the DNA. The sample includes about 180,000 clones, with 70% to 85% observed a single time. Of the sample, 3.7% is held by the ten largest clones.

The chain is encoded by TRBV4-2 joined to TRBJ1-2; TRBD1 fits 9 bases in the junction. The clonotype originates from a woman in her sixties or seventies in good health and CMV-seropositive. What was sequenced was PBMCs. The CDR3: CASSQDLWLGQGPNYGYTF. DNA sequence: TGTGCCAGCAGCCAAGATCTTTGGCTCGGACAGGGGCCTAACTATGGCTACACCTTC.